The next 9 T cell receptor beta chains were all read from a single sample in a study of blood T cell repertoires in COVID-19. This table comes from immunoSEQ multiplex PCR, and its TCRdb copy is limited to in-frame clones, with some not included. The repertoire holds 200,000 to 250,000 clones, with 83% as singletons. Sequencing was carried out using peripheral blood. Every receptor here comes from a woman aged 25 to 45 with COVID-19, enrolled during active disease.

This sequence joins TRBV5-1 and TRBJ2-1; no clear D gene. The germline V gene encodes CDR1 SGHRS and CDR2 YFSETQ. The CDR3 is made up of 13 amino acids. Trimming removed 0 bases at V and 10 bases at J, with 11 bases between. The CDR3 coding sequence is TGCGCCAGCAGCTTGGCCCGGAGCAACGAGCAGTTCTTC. Translated: CASSLARSNEQFF.

This clone was observed a handful of times. The V and J genes are TRBV5-1 and TRBJ1-1; 7 bases fit TRBD1. The germline CDR1 and CDR2 sequences are SGHRS and YFSETQ. CDR3 length: 15 residues. Trimming took 4 bases from V and 1 from J; bases not matched to a gene: 7. The CDR3 spells CASSPGQLGNTEAFF. The CDR3 DNA sequence: TGCGCCAGCAGCCCGGGACAGCTAGGGAACACTGAAGCTTTCTTT.

The chain has TRBV12-5 and TRBJ2-1; 11 positions match TRBD1. V gave up 5 bases and J gave up 3 bases; unmatched junction bases: 3. The CDR3 is 15 amino acids. The germline V gene encodes CDR1 LGHNT and CDR2 FRNRAP. CDR3 loop: CASGLGTGGYNEQFF. CDR3 DNA: TGTGCTAGTGGTCTAGGGACAGGGGGCTACAATGAGCAGTTCTTC.

The chain links TRBV5-5 to TRBJ1-5; TRBD1 agrees at 7 bases. J gave up 2 bases and V 4 bases, and 6 bases lay outside the gene matches. Germline-derived CDR1 and CDR2 are SGHKS and YYEKEE (reference sequence). This CDR3 contains 15 residues. The CDR3 DNA follows: TGTGCCAGCAGCACCTCTGGACAGGGCAATCAGCCCCAGCATTTT. This gives the protein CASSTSGQGNQPQHF.

This chain joins TRBV30 and TRBJ1-1; D possibly corresponds to TRBD1 (5 bases). The germline V gene encodes CDR1 GTSNPN and CDR2 SVGIG (reference sequence). The CDR3 loop spans 14 amino acids. V gave up 0 bases and J gave up 1 base, with 9 bases separating them. In DNA form, the CDR3 reads TGTGCCTGGAGTGTATGGGGGGGGAACACTGAAGCTTTCTTT. It yields the protein CAWSVWGGNTEAFF.

The rearrangement uses TRBV30 and TRBJ2-5, with TRBD2 matching 14 bases. J lost 0 bases, V lost 0 bases, and 9 bases had no gene match. This CDR3 comprises 19 residues. The germline V gene has CDR1 GTSNPN and CDR2 SVGIG (reference sequence). CDR3 residues: CAWSVHRTSGRFYQETQYF. For the CDR3, the DNA is TGTGCCTGGAGTGTACACCGGACTAGCGGGAGGTTTTACCAAGAGACCCAGTACTTC.

The chain combines TRBV2 with TRBJ2-2; 9 bases fit TRBD1. Trimming removed 4 bases from V and 3 bases from J; junction bases left unmatched: 6. CDR3 length: 16 amino acids. The germline gives CDR1 SNHLY, CDR2 FYNNEI. The CDR3 DNA follows: TGTGCCAGCAGTGGGGGGACAGGGAAGGACACCGGGGAGCTGTTTTTT. This translates into CASSGGTGKDTGELFF.

The gene calls are TRBV6-5 and TRBJ2-7; TRBD1 matches at 9 bases. Per the germline V gene, CDR1 is MNHEY and CDR2 is SVGAGI. The V and J ends lost 8 bases and 2 bases, in that order; junction bases with no gene match: 4. CDR3 length: 13 amino acids. The chain's CDR3 is CASPGTGPYEQYF. In nucleotides, the CDR3 is TGTGCCAGCCCCGGGACAGGGCCCTACGAGCAGTACTTC.

This clone was seen more than once but under ten times. The chain recombines TRBV9 with TRBJ1-3; no clear D. Per germline, CDR1 SGDLS and CDR2 YYNGEE. V was shortened by 3 bases and J by 0 bases, with 13 bases between the two germline ends. The CDR3 consists of 16 residues. This CDR3 is CASSGEIGHSGNTIYF. The CDR3 coding sequence is TGTGCCAGCAGCGGAGAGATTGGGCACTCTGGAAACACCATATATTTT.